The T cell receptor beta chain under discussion was sequenced for a study of graft-versus-host responses after intestinal transplantation. Study summary: Recipients had multivisceral, liver-intestinal, or isolated intestinal transplants.

Only in-frame clones appear in the TCRdb table, and some are missing; sequencing was by immunoSEQ multiplex PCR. The sample has 75,000 to 100,000 clones; 91% are singletons. As to this clone: Its cognate antigen is unknown.

Material: unstimulated CD4+ T cells sorted from spleen or lymph node cells, obtained before transplant. The TCR originated in a human donor who was the organ donor for an intestinal transplant.

The CDR3 DNA follows: TGTGCCAGCAGCGTAGGCGGGGGCGTGGTGCCCCAGCATTTT. Its protein product is CASSVGGGVVPQHF. V gene TRBV9 combines with J gene TRBJ1-5; maybe TRBD1 (6 bases). Trimming cost V 0 bases and J 9 bases, with 13 bases left between them. This CDR3 spans 14 amino acids. CDR1 is SGDLS, CDR2 YYNGEE, per germline.